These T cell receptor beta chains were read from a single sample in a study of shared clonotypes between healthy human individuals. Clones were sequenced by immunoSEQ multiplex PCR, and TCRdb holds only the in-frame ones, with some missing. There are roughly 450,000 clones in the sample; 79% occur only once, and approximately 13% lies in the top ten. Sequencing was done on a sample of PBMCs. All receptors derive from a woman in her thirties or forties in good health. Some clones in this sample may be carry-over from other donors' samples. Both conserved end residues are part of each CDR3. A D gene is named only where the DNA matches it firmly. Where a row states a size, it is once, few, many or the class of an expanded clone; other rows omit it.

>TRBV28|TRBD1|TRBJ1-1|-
TGTGCCAGCAGTTTAGTAGTGGGACAGGGAGGAGCTTTCTTT
CASSLVVGQGGAFF
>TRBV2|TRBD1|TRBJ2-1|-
TGTGCCAGCAGGGACAGGGGTGAGCAGTTCTTC
CASRDRGEQFF
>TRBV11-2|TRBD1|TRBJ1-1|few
TGTGCCAGCAGCTTGCAGGGGGCGACCACTGAAGCTTTCTTT
CASSLQGATTEAFF
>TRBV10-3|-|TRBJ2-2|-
TGTGCCATCAGGGGGATGAACACCGGGGAGCTGTTTTTT
CAIRGMNTGELFF
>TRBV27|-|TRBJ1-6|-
TGTGCCAGCAGTTATATTATCGGGGCTGACTCACCCCTCCACTTT
CASSYIIGADSPLHF
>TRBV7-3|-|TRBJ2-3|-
TGTGCCAGCAGCTTAAAGGCGCGACAGGAGAGGGGGGATACGCAGTATTTT
CASSLKARQERGDTQYF
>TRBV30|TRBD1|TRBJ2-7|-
TGTGCCTGGCAAAAGGACAGGGGCCGGGGGTACGAGCAGTACTTC
CAWQKDRGRGYEQYF
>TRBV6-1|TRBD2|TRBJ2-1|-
TGTGCCAGCAGTGAGCTCGGAGCGGGAGGGTCCTACAATGAGCAGTTCTTC
CASSELGAGGSYNEQFF
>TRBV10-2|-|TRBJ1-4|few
TGCGCCAGCAGTGTCTATGGCACTAATGAAAAACTGTTTTTT
CASSVYGTNEKLFF
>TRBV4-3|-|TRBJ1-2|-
TGCGCCAGCAGCCAAGATCGAGTTAACTATGGCTACACCTTC
CASSQDRVNYGYTF
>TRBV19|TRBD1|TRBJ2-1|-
TGTGCCAGTAGTAAAGACAGGGTCAATGAGCAGTTCTTC
CASSKDRVNEQFF
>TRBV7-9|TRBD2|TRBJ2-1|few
TGTGCCAGCAGCCCCCGGACTAGCGGGAGTGGCAATGAGCAGTTCTTC
CASSPRTSGSGNEQFF
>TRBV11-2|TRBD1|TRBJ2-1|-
TGTGCCAGCAGCGTACACAGGGGTCTCAATGAGCAGTTCTTC
CASSVHRGLNEQFF
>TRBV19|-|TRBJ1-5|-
TGTGCCAGTAGAGGACAGTACAATCAGCCCCAGCATTTT
CASRGQYNQPQHF
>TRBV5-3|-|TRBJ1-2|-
TGTGCCAGCAGCTTGGAAGGGACTGTGGGATATGGCTACACCTTC
CASSLEGTVGYGYTF
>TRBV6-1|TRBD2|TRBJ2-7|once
TGTGCCAGCAGTGAAGCGCTTCCGGGACTAGCGGGGTACGAGCAGTACTTC
CASSEALPGLAGYEQYF
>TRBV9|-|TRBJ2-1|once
TGTGCCAGCAGCGTTGAAGCGGTCAGCTACAATGAGCAGTTCTTC
CASSVEAVSYNEQFF
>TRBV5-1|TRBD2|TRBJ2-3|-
TGCGCCAGCAGCCTGGGACTAGCGTCAGATACGCAGTATTTT
CASSLGLASDTQYF
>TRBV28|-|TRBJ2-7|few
TGTGCCAGCCAGATACACCAGGTTAACGAGGGCTACGAGCAGTACTTC
CASQIHQVNEGYEQYF
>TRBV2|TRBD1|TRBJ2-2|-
TGTGCCAGCGAGGGACAGGGGGGCGCCGGGGAGCTGTTTTTT
CASEGQGGAGELFF
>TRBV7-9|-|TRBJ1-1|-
TGTGCCAGCAGCGACGGACAGCTCTACACTGAAGCTTTCTTT
CASSDGQLYTEAFF
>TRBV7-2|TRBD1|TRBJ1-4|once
TGTGCCAGCAGCTTATCTCCGGGACAGGGGGGTGAAAAACTGTTTTTT
CASSLSPGQGGEKLFF
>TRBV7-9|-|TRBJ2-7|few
TGTGCCAGCAGCCCGTCGGTTCCGGGACCCTACGAGCAGTACTTC
CASSPSVPGPYEQYF
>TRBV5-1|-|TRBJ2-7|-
TGCGCCAGCAGCGGGGGATCTAGCGTAGGCGAGCAGTACTTC
CASSGGSSVGEQYF
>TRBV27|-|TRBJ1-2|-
TGTGCCAGCAGTTTGCACGGTTTCTATGGCTACACCTTC
CASSLHGFYGYTF
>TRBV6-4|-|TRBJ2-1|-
TGTGCCAGCAGCGGGGACACCACCCACAATGAGCAGTTCTTC
CASSGDTTHNEQFF
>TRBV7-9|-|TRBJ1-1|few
TGTGCCAGCAGCTTCGTCAGGGACACTGAAGCTTTCTTT
CASSFVRDTEAFF
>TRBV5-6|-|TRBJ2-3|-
TGTGCCAGCAGCTTAACCCCCACAGATACGCAGTATTTT
CASSLTPTDTQYF
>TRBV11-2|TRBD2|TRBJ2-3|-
TGTGCCAGCAGCAAGAGCGGGAGCTATACGCAGTATTTT
CASSKSGSYTQYF
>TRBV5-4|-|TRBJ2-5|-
TGTGCCAGCAGCGCCAGGGCGACTGTGGAGACCCAGTACTTC
CASSARATVETQYF
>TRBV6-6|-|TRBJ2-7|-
TGTGCCAGCAGCCGATCAGACGGGGGGCAGTACTTC
CASSRSDGGQYF
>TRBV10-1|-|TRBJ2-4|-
TGCGCCAGCAGTGAGTCGAGTATAGACATTCAGTACTTC
CASSESSIDIQYF
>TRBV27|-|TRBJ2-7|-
TGTGCCAGCACCGGTGGACGTCTCGGGGAGCAGTACTTC
CASTGGRLGEQYF
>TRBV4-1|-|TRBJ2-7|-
TGCGCCAGCAGCCAAGGTCGGGGAATCGGGCCCTACGAGCAGTACTTC
CASSQGRGIGPYEQYF
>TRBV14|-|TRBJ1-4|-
TGTGCCAGCAGCCAAGGTCCGGGACCTGGGGATGAAAAACTGTTTTTT
CASSQGPGPGDEKLFF
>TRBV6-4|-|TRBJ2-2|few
TGTGCCAGCAGTGACTCCCCCGGGACCCAGACCGGGGAGCTGTTTTTT
CASSDSPGTQTGELFF
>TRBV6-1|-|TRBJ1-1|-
TGTGCCAGCAGGGAAACGACAGAGACTGAAGCTTTCTTT
CASRETTETEAFF
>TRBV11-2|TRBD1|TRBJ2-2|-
TGTGCCAGCACCCGACAGGGGGCCCACACCGGGGAGCTGTTTTTT
CASTRQGAHTGELFF
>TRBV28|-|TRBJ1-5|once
TGTGCCAGCAGTTCACCGGGGAATCGGGACCGCAATCAGCCCCAGCATTTT
CASSSPGNRDRNQPQHF
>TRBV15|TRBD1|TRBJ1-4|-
TGTGCCACCAGCAGAGACCGGACAGGGGGTGAAAAACTGTTTTTT
CATSRDRTGGEKLFF
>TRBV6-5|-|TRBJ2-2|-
TGTGCCAGCAGTTTCGGCACCGGGGAGCTGTTTTTT
CASSFGTGELFF
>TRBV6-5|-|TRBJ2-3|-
TGTGCCAGCAGCACAGATACGCAGTATTTT
CASSTDTQYF
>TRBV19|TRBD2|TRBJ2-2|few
TGTGCCAGTCGGCTAGCGGGGGCGAACACCGGGGAGCTGTTTTTT
CASRLAGANTGELFF
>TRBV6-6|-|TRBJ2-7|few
TGTGCCAGCAGTTACGGGTACGGCAGAAGCTCCTACGAGCAGTACTTC
CASSYGYGRSSYEQYF
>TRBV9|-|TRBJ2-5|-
TGTGCCAGCAGCGTGGACTTCCAAGAGACCCAGTACTTC
CASSVDFQETQYF
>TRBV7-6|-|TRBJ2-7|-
TGTGCCAGCAGCTACGCCGGGACCTCCGAGCAGTACTTC
CASSYAGTSEQYF
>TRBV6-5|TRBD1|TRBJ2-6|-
TGTGCCAGCAGCGAACAGGGGACTGGGGCCAACGTCCTGACTTTC
CASSEQGTGANVLTF
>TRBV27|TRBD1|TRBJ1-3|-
TGTGCCAGCAGCTTTCAGGGGGCCACTGGAAACACCATATATTTT
CASSFQGATGNTIYF
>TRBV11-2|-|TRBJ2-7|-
TGTGCCAGCAGCCGTAACCGGGACGCAAACTACGAGCAGTACTTC
CASSRNRDANYEQYF
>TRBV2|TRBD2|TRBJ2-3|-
TGTGCCAGCTGGGGGAGGGCCAACCAAAGCACAGATACGCAGTATTTT
CASWGRANQSTDTQYF
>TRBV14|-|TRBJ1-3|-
TGTGCCAGCAGCCCAGGGATTCTCGAGGTATCTGGAAACACCATATATTTT
CASSPGILEVSGNTIYF
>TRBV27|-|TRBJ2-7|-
TGTGCCAGCAGTTCTCGGCACCCTCCCTACGAGCAGTACTTC
CASSSRHPPYEQYF
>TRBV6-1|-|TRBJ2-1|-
TGTGCCAGCAGTGCCGGAGGTTCCTACAATGAGCAGTTCTTC
CASSAGGSYNEQFF
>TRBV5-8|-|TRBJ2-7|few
TGTGCCAGCAGCCCATGGACAGAGTCCTACGAGCAGTACTTC
CASSPWTESYEQYF
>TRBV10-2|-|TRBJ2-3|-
TGCGCCAGCAGTGGGCTAGCCCGCCCAGATACGCAGTATTTT
CASSGLARPDTQYF
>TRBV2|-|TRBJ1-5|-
TGTGCCAGCAGACCCGCCCGGACTGGAAATCAGCCCCAGCATTTT
CASRPARTGNQPQHF